This TCR beta chain comes out of a study of early T cells in non-severe SARS-CoV-2 infection (dated by TCRdb to the early 2020s). Background on the whole study: Because TCR sequencing was done on bulk RNA from unsorted whole blood, the alpha and beta chains could not be paired. On the study overall, not on this receptor specifically: VDJdb matching was skewed toward anti-spike CD8 responses and likely underestimated virus-specific expansions by missing private and CD4 specificities.

Sequences SGHRS (CDR1) and YFSETQ (CDR2) are obtained from the germline V gene. The CDR3 covers 15 residues, taking in both the cysteine and the phenylalanine. This entry keeps only the CDR3 DNA: 45 bases, framed from base 1. At the junction V is shortened by 4 bases and J by 4 bases, with 18 bases in between. Receptor libraries were prepared by 5' RACE. Sequencing instrument: NextSeq 500. Unique molecular identifiers were attached to individual cDNA molecules in the TCR library protocol so that sequencing error and PCR bias could be corrected. Both TCR alpha and beta chains were sequenced, and tight co-correlation was observed between alpha and beta sequence abundances in each sample. As for how the authors treated the data: V gene, J gene and CDR3 annotation of TCR sequences was performed with Decombinator V4. TCRs were defined as expanded if a significant change between any two time points was detected under a Poisson model with p below 0.0001. TCR abundances were normalised to the total number of TCRs sequenced per sample and were expressed as counts per million. TRAV1-2 paired with TRAJ12, TRAJ20 or TRAJ33 defined MAIT TCRs, while TRAV10 paired with TRAJ18 defined iNKT TCRs. A search of VDJdb, accessed on 1 November 2021, was run for TCRs annotated to CMV, EBV and SARS-CoV-2, with TCRs annotated for multiple antigens excluded. TCRdb handled the public reads itself, with Q25 trimming in fastp and clone calling in MiXCR, and kept productive beta chains. Duplicate CDR3 protein sequences are folded into a single record with the most common DNA and genes. V and J calls and clone size were set by TCRdb, not the authors. This sample gives just under 65,000 distinct CDR3 sequences in total; roughly 9% of them show up just once. Over 10% of the sample is in the top ten clones.

Set within a cohort of healthcare workers in London, UK, this nested case-control study involved weekly PCR testing of nasopharyngeal swabs along with blood sampling. Healthcare workers were enrolled in the week of the UK lockdown, from 23 to 31 March 2020, and were followed every week for up to 16 weeks. This clonotype came up many times. The antigen it binds to is not known. Base qualities are not recorded, but no much larger clone differs from it by a single base. The chain couples TRBV5-1 to TRBJ2-7; the D gene identity is not certain. Sequencing was performed on whole blood, taken at baseline. The receptor was derived from an adult who was a healthcare worker with PCR-confirmed SARS-CoV-2 infection or an uninfected control (not recorded which). The sequence in DNA is TGCGCCAGCAGCCCGCTAATCACTCCCGATTACGAGCAGTACTTC. Protein translation: CASSPLITPDYEQYF.